This T cell receptor (beta chain) was profiled in a study of blood T cell repertoires in COVID-19. Study-wide context: The United States, Italy and Spain supplied acute and convalescent COVID-19 samples. From T cells, B-cell-depleted T cells, or PBMCs came the material, which was cDNA or gDNA.

In the original workflow: Reference gene primer amplification gave nucleated cell count estimates. Here immunoSEQ multiplex PCR was the method, and the copy in TCRdb shows in-frame clones only, minus some. D and trimming come from the DNA, and the V and J calls and clone size come from that table. The profile covers more than 150,000 clones, with about 86% appearing a single time and about a fifth taken by the ten largest. The sample taken for sequencing was peripheral blood. The clonotype comes from a man between 65 and 85 years old with active or convalescent COVID-19.

CDR3 DNA: TGTGCCAGCAGCGCCGGACTAGCGGGGAACACCGGGGAGCTGTTTTTT. Protein product: CASSAGLAGNTGELFF. J is TRBJ2-2 and V is TRBV5-4, with 11 bases that match TRBD2. J lost 1 base, V lost 4 bases, and 3 bases had no gene match. Germline CDR1 reads SGHNT; CDR2 reads YYREEE (reference sequence). The CDR3 totals 16 residues.